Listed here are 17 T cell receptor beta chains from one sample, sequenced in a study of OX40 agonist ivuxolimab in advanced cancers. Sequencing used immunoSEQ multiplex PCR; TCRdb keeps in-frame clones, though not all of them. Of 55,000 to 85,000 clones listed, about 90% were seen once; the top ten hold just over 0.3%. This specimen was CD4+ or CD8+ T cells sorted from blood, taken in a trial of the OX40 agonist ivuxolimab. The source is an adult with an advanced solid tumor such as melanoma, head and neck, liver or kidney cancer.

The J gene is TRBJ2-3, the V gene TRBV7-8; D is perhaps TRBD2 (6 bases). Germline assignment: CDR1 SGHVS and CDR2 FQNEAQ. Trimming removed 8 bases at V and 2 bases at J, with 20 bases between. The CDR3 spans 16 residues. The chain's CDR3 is CASDQGLTFFTDTQYF. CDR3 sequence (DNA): TGTGCCAGCGACCAGGGACTGACCTTTTTCACAGATACGCAGTATTTT.

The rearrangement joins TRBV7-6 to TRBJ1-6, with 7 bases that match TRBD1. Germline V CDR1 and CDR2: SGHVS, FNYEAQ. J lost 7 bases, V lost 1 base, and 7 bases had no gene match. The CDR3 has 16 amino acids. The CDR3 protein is CASSLGSGQRNSPLHF. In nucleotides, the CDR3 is TGTGCCAGCAGCTTAGGGTCGGGACAGCGGAATTCACCCCTCCACTTT.

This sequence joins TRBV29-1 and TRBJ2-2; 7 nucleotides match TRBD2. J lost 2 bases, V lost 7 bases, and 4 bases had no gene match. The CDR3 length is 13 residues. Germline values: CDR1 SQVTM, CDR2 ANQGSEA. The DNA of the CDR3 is TGCAGCGGAAGGGAGGGAAACACCGGGGAGCTGTTTTTT. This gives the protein CSGREGNTGELFF.

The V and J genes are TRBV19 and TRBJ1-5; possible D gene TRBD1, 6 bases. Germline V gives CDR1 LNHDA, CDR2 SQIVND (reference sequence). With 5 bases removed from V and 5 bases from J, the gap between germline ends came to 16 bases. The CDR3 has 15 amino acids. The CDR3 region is CASSSHREWDQPQHF. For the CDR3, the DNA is TGTGCCAGTAGTTCGCACAGGGAATGGGATCAGCCCCAGCATTTT.

For the CDR3, the DNA is TGTGCCAGTAGTATTCGGGGATGGTACGAGCAGTACTTC. It yields the protein CASSIRGWYEQYF. The chain links TRBV19 to TRBJ2-7; D is perhaps TRBD2 (5 bases). The CDR3 runs to 13 residues. Per the germline V gene, CDR1 is LNHDA and CDR2 is SQIVND (reference sequence). With 3 bases removed from V and 4 bases from J, the gap between germline ends came to 10 bases.

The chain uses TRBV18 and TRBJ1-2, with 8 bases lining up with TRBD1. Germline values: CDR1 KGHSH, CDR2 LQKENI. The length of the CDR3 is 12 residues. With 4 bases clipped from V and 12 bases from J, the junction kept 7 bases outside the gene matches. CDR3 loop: CASSLGQGVDTF. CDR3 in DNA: TGTGCCAGCTCACTTGGACAGGGCGTCGACACCTTC.

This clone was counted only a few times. Here the CDR3 reads CASSFERTGGVSGANVLTF. The CDR3 nucleotides are TGCGCCAGCAGCTTTGAGAGGACAGGGGGCGTCTCTGGGGCCAACGTCCTGACTTTC. The chain employs TRBV5-1 and TRBJ2-6; 11 bases match TRBD1. V lost 2 bases and J lost 0; bases outside the gene matches: 7. This CDR3 spans 19 amino acids. Germline V lookup: CDR1 SGHRS, CDR2 YFSETQ. The variable domain in full, completed from reference TRBV5-1 and TRBJ2-6, reads KAGVTQTPRYLIKTRGQQVTLSCSPISGHRSVSWYQQTPGQGLQFLFEYFSETQRNKGNFPGRFSGRQFSNSRSEMNVSTLELGDSALYLCASSFERTGGVSGANVLTFGAGSRLTVL.

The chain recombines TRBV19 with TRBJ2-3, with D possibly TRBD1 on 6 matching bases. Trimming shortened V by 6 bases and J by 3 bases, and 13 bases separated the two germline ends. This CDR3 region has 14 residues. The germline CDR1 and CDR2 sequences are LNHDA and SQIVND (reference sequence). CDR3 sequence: CASRKNRVTDTQYF. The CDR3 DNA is TGTGCCAGTAGAAAGAACAGGGTGACAGATACGCAGTATTTT.

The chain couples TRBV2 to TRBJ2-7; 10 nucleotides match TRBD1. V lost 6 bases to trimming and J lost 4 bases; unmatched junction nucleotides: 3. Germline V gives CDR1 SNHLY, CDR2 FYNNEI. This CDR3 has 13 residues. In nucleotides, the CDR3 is TGTGCCAGCAGAGACAGGGGGCAGTACGAGCAGTACTTC. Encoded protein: CASRDRGQYEQYF.

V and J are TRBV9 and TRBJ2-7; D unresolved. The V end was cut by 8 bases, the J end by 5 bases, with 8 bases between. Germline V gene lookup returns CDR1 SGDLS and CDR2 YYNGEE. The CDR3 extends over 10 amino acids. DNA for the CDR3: TGTGCCAGGACGACGGACGAGCAGTACTTC. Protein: CARTTDEQYF. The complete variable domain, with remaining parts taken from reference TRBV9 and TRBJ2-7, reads DSGVTQTPKHLITATGQRVTLRCSPRSGDLSVYWYQQSLDQGLQFLIQYYNGEERAKGNILERFSAQQFPDLHSELNLSSLELGDSALYFCARTTDEQYFGPGTRLTVT.

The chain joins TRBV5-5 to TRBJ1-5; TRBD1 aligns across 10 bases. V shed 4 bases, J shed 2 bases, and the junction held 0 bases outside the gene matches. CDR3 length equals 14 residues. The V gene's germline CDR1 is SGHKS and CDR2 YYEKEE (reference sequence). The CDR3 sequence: CASSGTGGNQPQHF. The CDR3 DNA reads TGTGCCAGCAGCGGGACAGGGGGCAATCAGCCCCAGCATTTT. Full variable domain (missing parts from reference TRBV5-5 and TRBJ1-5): DAGVTQSPTHLIKTRGQQVTLRCSPISGHKSVSWYQQVLGQGPQFIFQYYEKEERGRGNFPDRFSARQFPNYSSELNVNALLLGDSALYLCASSGTGGNQPQHFGDGTRLSIL.

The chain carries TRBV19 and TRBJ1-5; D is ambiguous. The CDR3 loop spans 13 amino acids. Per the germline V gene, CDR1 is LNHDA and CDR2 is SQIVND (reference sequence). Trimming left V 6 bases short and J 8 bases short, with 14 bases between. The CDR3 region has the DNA TGTGCCAGTAGCATGTATGCGAGTAAGCCCCAGCATTTT. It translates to CASSMYASKPQHF.

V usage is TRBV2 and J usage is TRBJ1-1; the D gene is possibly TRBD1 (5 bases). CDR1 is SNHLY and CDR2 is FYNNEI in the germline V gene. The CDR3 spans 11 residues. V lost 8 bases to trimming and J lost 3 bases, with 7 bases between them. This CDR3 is CASQGYTEAFF. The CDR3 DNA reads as TGTGCCAGCCAGGGCTACACTGAAGCTTTCTTT.

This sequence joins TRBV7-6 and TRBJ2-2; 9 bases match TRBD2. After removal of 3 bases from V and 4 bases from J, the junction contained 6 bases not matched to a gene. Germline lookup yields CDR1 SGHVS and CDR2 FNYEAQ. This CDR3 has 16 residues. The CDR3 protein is CASSFRLAGTTGELFF. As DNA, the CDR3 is TGTGCCAGCAGCTTTCGCCTAGCGGGAACCACCGGGGAGCTGTTTTTT. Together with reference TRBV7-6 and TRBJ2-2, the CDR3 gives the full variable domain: GAGVSQSPRYKVTKRGQDVALRCDPISGHVSLYWYRQALGQGPEFLTYFNYEAQQDKSGLPNDRFSAERPEGSISTLTIQRTEQRDSAMYRCASSFRLAGTTGELFFGEGSRLTVL.

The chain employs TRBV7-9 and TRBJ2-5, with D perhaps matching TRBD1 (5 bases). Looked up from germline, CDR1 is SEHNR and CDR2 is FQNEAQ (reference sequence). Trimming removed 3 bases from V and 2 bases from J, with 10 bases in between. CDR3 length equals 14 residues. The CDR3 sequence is CASSFRGLQETQYF. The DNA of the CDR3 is TGTGCCAGCAGCTTTAGGGGTTTACAAGAGACCCAGTACTTC. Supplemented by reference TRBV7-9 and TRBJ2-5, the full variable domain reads DTGVSQNPRHKITKRGQNVTFRCDPISEHNRLYWYRQTLGQGPEFLTYFQNEAQLEKSRLLSDRFSAERPKGSFSTLEIQRTEQGDSAMYLCASSFRGLQETQYFGPGTRLLVL.

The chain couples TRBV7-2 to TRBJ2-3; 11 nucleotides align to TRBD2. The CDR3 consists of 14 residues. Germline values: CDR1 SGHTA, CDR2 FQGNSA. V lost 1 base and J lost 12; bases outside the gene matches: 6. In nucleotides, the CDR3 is TGTGCCAGCAGCTTAGGACTAGCGGGACAGTCACAGTATTTT. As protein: CASSLGLAGQSQYF.

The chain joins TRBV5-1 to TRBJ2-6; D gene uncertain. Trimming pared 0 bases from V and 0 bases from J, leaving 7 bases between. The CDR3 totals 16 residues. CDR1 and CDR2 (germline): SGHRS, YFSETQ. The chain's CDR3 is CASSLEVVSGANVLTF. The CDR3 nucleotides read TGCGCCAGCAGCTTGGAGGTGGTCTCTGGGGCCAACGTCCTGACTTTC. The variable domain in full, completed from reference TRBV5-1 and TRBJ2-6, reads KAGVTQTPRYLIKTRGQQVTLSCSPISGHRSVSWYQQTPGQGLQFLFEYFSETQRNKGNFPGRFSGRQFSNSRSEMNVSTLELGDSALYLCASSLEVVSGANVLTFGAGSRLTVL.